The clone carrying this T cell receptor beta chain was seen just once. This CDR3 has 13 residues. Per the germline V gene, CDR1 is LGHNA and CDR2 is YSLEER. Between the trimmed V and J ends, which lost 1 base and 4 bases, there was a span of 8 bases. Measured with immunoSEQ multiplex PCR; TCRdb has only the in-frame clones, and not every one. Found here are roughly 110,000 clones, roughly 88% of them singletons; the top ten hold approximately 5.4%. The record originates from a study of T cell responses to AZD1222 COVID-19 vaccine. The TCR comes from an adult in good health. This chain uses TRBV4-3 with TRBJ2-7; D is ambiguous. Specimen: peripheral blood, collected on day 0 of AZD1222 vaccination. The CDR3 nucleotides read TGCGCCAGCAGCCAAGGTCGGGCGTACGAGCAGTACTTC. Amino acids: CASSQGRAYEQYF.